The 2 T cell receptor beta chains in this list originate from one sample, sequenced in a study of prognosis after radiotherapy for stage I lung cancer. Two-round multiplex PCR, the amplification method, yielded TCR beta CDR3 from genomic DNA. It was primers specific to each TRBV and TRBJ gene that first-round PCR used. Using its own MiXCR run on the multiplex PCR reads, TCRdb lists one record per CDR3 protein. The sample shows about 51,000 distinct CDR3 sequences, around a third of them seen only once. Sample: PBMCs, taken before or after stereotactic body radiation therapy (not recorded which). These receptors originate from a donor over 45 with non-small cell lung cancer.

This chain links TRBV20-1 with TRBJ2-5, with D unresolved. CDR3 length: 12 residues. V gave up 0 bases and J gave up 5 bases, with 7 bases separating them. Germline-derived CDR1 and CDR2 are DFQATT and SNEGSKA (reference sequence). Here the CDR3 DNA reads TGCAGTGCTAGAGAGCGTGGGGAGACCCAGTACTTC. It is translated as CSARERGETQYF.

This clonotype was found many times. This rearrangement joins TRBV9 to TRBJ2-1; D unclear. Germline lookup yields CDR1 SGDLS and CDR2 YYNGEE. Trimming stripped 3 bases from V and 2 bases from J, with 12 bases between. The CDR3 is 15 amino acids. The CDR3 DNA is TGTGCCAGCAGCGGCGGTCTCAGGACCTACAATGAGCAGTTCTTC. It specifies CASSGGLRTYNEQFF.